A selection of T cell receptor beta chains follows, all from one sample in a study of technical replicates of blood from a few donors. Produced via immunoSEQ multiplex PCR; TCRdb's table is partial and in-frame only. The table records roughly 69,000 clones, more than 85% of them present only once. Sequenced sample: PBMCs. These receptors originate from a human donor in good health. Some clones in this sample may be carry-over from other donors' samples. Both conserved end residues are part of each CDR3. D genes are given only for firm matches. Some rows have no size entry. The others give once, few or many, or a class for an expanded clone.

V	D	J	size	CDR3	DNA
TRBV4-2	-	TRBJ2-5	-	CASSLSQGTYEETQYF	TGTGCCAGCAGCCTGAGCCAGGGGACATACGAAGAGACCCAGTACTTC
TRBV6-1	-	TRBJ1-2	-	CASSDASGRSVNYGYTF	TGTGCCAGCAGTGACGCCAGCGGTCGCAGTGTTAACTATGGCTACACCTTC
TRBV30	TRBD2	TRBJ2-5	few	CAWGLAGAWETQYF	TGTGCCTGGGGACTAGCGGGAGCGTGGGAGACCCAGTACTTC
TRBV4-2	TRBD1	TRBJ2-7	-	CASSAIQGAYEQYF	TGTGCCAGCAGCGCTATACAGGGGGCTTACGAGCAGTACTTC
TRBV7-9	-	TRBJ2-1	-	CASSRTGNNEQFF	TGTGCCAGCAGCCGGACGGGGAACAATGAGCAGTTCTTC
TRBV30	-	TRBJ2-1	once	CAYSRGYNEQFF	TGTGCCTATTCGCGGGGTTACAATGAGCAGTTCTTC
TRBV2	-	TRBJ2-7	few	CASSDSRTSYEQYF	TGTGCCAGCAGTGATTCGCGAACTTCCTACGAGCAGTACTTC
TRBV5-6	TRBD1	TRBJ2-1	-	CASSLQGALNNEQFF	TGTGCCAGCAGCTTACAGGGGGCTCTCAACAATGAGCAGTTCTTC
TRBV5-8	-	TRBJ2-1	-	CASSSGQGSSNEQFF	TGTGCCAGCAGCTCGGGACAAGGATCGAGCAATGAGCAGTTCTTC
TRBV7-9	-	TRBJ1-4	-	CASSLDLEKLFF	TGTGCCAGCAGCTTAGATCTTGAAAAACTGTTTTTT
TRBV5-1	-	TRBJ2-1	-	CASSLGDTGQFF	TGCGCCAGCAGCTTGGGGGACACGGGGCAGTTCTTC
TRBV5-1	TRBD2	TRBJ2-1	-	CASSLVPGLAGVNEQFF	TGCGCCAGCAGCTTGGTTCCGGGACTAGCGGGGGTAAATGAGCAGTTCTTC
TRBV7-6	TRBD2	TRBJ2-7	-	CASSLATSGSEQYF	TGTGCCAGCAGCTTAGCTACTAGCGGGAGCGAGCAGTACTTC
TRBV27	TRBD1	TRBJ1-2	once	CASSLSGQANYGYTF	TGTGCCAGCAGTTTATCGGGACAGGCCAACTATGGCTACACCTTC
TRBV6-1	-	TRBJ1-6	-	CASLPLGQQLSPLHF	TGTGCCAGCCTCCCCCTGGGACAACAACTTTCACCCCTCCACTTT
TRBV11-3	TRBD1	TRBJ1-2	-	CASSLEYTSTGGAKSYGYTF	TGTGCCAGCAGCTTAGAGTACACCTCGACAGGGGGCGCCAAGAGCTATGGCTACACCTTC
TRBV6-1	-	TRBJ2-2	-	CASRAAGELFF	TGTGCCAGCAGAGCCGCCGGGGAGCTGTTTTTT
TRBV6-5	-	TRBJ1-2	-	CASSTPDRWHGYTF	TGTGCCAGCAGTACCCCGGACAGATGGCATGGCTACACCTTC
TRBV11-1	TRBD2	TRBJ2-3	-	CASSFLAGGLDTQYF	TGTGCCAGCAGTTTTCTAGCGGGGGGGCTGGATACGCAGTATTTT
TRBV6-1	TRBD2	TRBJ2-7	-	CASIPLVSGGLEQYF	TGTGCCAGCATCCCCCTTGTTAGCGGGGGTCTGGAGCAGTACTTC
TRBV7-9	TRBD2	TRBJ2-1	-	CASSPREGSLNEQFF	TGTGCCAGCAGCCCCCGGGAGGGAAGTCTCAATGAGCAGTTCTTC
TRBV7-6	TRBD2	TRBJ2-1	-	CASSLTGTSGGSSYNEQFF	TGTGCCAGCAGCCTGACCGGGACTAGCGGGGGAAGCTCCTACAATGAGCAGTTCTTC
TRBV6-5	TRBD1	TRBJ1-6	-	CASSPRDRDNSPLHF	TGTGCCAGCAGTCCCCGGGACAGGGATAATTCACCCCTCCACTTT
TRBV7-2	-	TRBJ2-6	-	CASSLDRVSGANVLTF	TGTGCCAGCAGCTTAGACAGGGTCTCTGGGGCCAACGTCCTGACTTTC
TRBV7-6	TRBD2	TRBJ2-1	-	CASSSGTSGSYNEQFF	TGTGCCAGCAGCTCCGGGACTAGCGGGTCCTACAATGAGCAGTTCTTC
TRBV2	TRBD2	TRBJ2-5	-	CASSASIRGTSGGQETQYF	TGTGCCAGCAGTGCCTCCATTAGGGGGACTAGCGGGGGCCAAGAGACCCAGTACTTC
TRBV6-5	-	TRBJ2-1	-	CASSALGGQFF	TGTGCCAGCAGTGCGTTGGGGGGGCAGTTCTTC
TRBV5-4	-	TRBJ1-1	-	CASRPGQTNTEAFF	TGTGCCAGCAGACCAGGACAGACGAACACTGAAGCTTTCTTT
TRBV5-1	-	TRBJ2-1	once	CASSWSGQAVNEQFF	TGCGCCAGCAGCTGGAGCGGGCAAGCGGTGAATGAGCAGTTCTTC
TRBV7-2	-	TRBJ2-7	-	CASSSPSENYEQYF	TGTGCCAGCAGTTCGCCTAGCGAGAATTACGAGCAGTACTTC
TRBV7-9	-	TRBJ1-2	-	CASSPTTTGNDGYTF	TGTGCCAGCAGCCCAACTACCACAGGGAATGATGGCTACACCTTC
TRBV7-6	-	TRBJ2-3	-	CASSLMPGEDTQYF	TGTGCCAGCAGCTTAATGCCCGGGGAAGATACGCAGTATTTT
TRBV7-2	-	TRBJ2-7	-	CASSPTTYEQYF	TGTGCCAGCAGCCCCACTACCTACGAGCAGTACTTC